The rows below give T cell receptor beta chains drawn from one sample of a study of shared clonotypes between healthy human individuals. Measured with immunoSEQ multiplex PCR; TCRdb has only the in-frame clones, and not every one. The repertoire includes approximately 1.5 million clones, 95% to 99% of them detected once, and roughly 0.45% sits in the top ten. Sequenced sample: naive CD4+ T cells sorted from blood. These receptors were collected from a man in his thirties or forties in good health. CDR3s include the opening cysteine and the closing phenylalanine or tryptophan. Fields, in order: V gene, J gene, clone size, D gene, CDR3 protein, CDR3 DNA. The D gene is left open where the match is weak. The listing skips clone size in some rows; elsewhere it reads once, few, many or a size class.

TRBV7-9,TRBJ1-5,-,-,CASSLDSNQPQHF,TGTGCCAGCAGCTTAGATAGCAATCAGCCCCAGCATTTT
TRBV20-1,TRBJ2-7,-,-,CSARVPYEQYF,TGCAGTGCTAGAGTGCCCTACGAGCAGTACTTC
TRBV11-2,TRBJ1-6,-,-,CASGGSYNSPLHF,TGTGCCAGCGGAGGGTCCTATAATTCACCCCTCCACTTT
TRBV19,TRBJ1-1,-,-,CASSRDAREAFF,TGTGCCAGTAGTCGGGACGCACGTGAAGCTTTCTTT
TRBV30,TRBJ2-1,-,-,CAWRGAKSEQFF,TGTGCCTGGAGAGGGGCCAAGTCTGAGCAGTTCTTC
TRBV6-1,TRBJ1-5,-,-,CASRDSQPQHF,TGTGCCAGCAGGGATAGTCAGCCCCAGCATTTT
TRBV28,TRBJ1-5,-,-,CASSLPPLQDQPQHF,TGTGCCAGCAGTTTACCCCCACTCCAGGATCAGCCCCAGCATTTT
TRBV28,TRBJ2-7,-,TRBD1,CASIRSRGHEQYF,TGTGCCAGCATTAGGTCCAGGGGGCACGAGCAGTACTTC
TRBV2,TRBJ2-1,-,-,CASGAESYNEQFF,TGTGCCAGCGGAGCGGAGTCCTACAATGAGCAGTTCTTC
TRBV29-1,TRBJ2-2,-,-,CSASSINANTGELFF,TGCAGCGCTAGCAGCATAAACGCGAACACCGGGGAGCTGTTTTTT
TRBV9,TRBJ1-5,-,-,CASSVDRAREQHF,TGTGCCAGCAGCGTAGACAGGGCCCGAGAACAGCATTTT
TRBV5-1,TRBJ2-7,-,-,CASSRQGGYEQYF,TGCGCCAGCAGCCGACAGGGAGGCTACGAGCAGTACTTC
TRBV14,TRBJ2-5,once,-,CASSPNRETQYF,TGTGCCAGCAGCCCCAATAGAGAGACCCAGTACTTC
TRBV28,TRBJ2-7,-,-,CASSLAGPYEQYF,TGTGCCAGCAGTTTGGCGGGACCCTACGAGCAGTACTTC
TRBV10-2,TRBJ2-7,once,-,CASSLRENYEQYF,TGCGCCAGCAGCCTCCGGGAGAACTACGAGCAGTACTTC
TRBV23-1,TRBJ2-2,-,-,CASSQARTIPNTGELFF,TGCGCCAGCAGTCAAGCCCGGACAATCCCGAACACCGGGGAGCTGTTTTTT
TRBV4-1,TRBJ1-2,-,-,CASSPQTGTNGYGYTF,TGCGCCAGCAGCCCGCAGACAGGAACTAACGGCTATGGCTACACCTTC
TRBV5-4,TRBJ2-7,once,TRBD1,CASSLSLGTGGYEQYF,TGTGCCAGCAGCTTGTCGCTTGGGACAGGGGGCTACGAGCAGTACTTC
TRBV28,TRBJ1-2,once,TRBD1,CASSRYTGGGYGYTF,TGTGCCAGCAGCCGTTATACAGGGGGCGGCTATGGCTACACCTTC
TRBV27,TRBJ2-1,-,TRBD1,CASRGQGAGEQFF,TGTGCCAGCAGGGGACAGGGGGCGGGAGAGCAGTTCTTC
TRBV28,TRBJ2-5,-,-,CASSFGSTVETQYF,TGTGCCAGCAGTTTTGGGTCCACCGTAGAGACCCAGTACTTC
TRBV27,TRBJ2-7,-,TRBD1,CASKRDRDAYEQYF,TGTGCCAGCAAGCGGGACAGGGATGCCTACGAGCAGTACTTC
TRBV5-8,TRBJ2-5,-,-,CASTLGGGSWETQYF,TGTGCCAGCACCCTTGGTGGGGGAAGTTGGGAGACCCAGTACTTC
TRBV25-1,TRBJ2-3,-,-,CASSGGLSLRDTQYF,TGTGCCAGCAGCGGGGGACTCTCTCTGCGGGATACGCAGTATTTT
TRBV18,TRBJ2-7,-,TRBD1,CASSLTGLSYEQYF,TGTGCCAGCTCCTTGACAGGGCTTTCCTACGAGCAGTACTTC
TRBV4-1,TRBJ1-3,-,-,CASSQKIGVSGNTIYF,TGCGCCAGCAGCCAAAAGATCGGGGTCTCTGGAAACACCATATATTTT
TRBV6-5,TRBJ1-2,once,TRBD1,CASSYLTGGHGYTF,TGTGCCAGCAGTTACTTAACAGGGGGCCATGGCTACACCTTC
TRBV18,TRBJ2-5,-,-,CASSPKGRETQYF,TGTGCCAGCTCACCCAAGGGTCGAGAGACCCAGTACTTC
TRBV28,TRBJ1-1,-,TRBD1,CASRGDRATEAFF,TGTGCCAGCAGGGGAGACAGGGCCACTGAAGCTTTCTTT
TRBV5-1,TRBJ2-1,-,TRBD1,CASSLDLRVTRGTTPQQFF,TGCGCCAGCAGCTTGGATTTACGGGTTACCAGGGGGACGACCCCTCAGCAGTTCTTC
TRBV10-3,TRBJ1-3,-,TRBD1,CAISELTGGSGNTIYF,TGTGCCATCAGTGAACTCACAGGGGGCTCTGGAAACACCATATATTTT
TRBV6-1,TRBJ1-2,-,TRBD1,CASRETGAYGYTF,TGTGCCAGCAGAGAAACAGGGGCCTATGGCTACACCTTC
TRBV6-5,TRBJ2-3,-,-,CASSESLDTTVTQYF,TGTGCCAGCAGCGAGTCGCTTGACACCACGGTTACGCAGTATTTT
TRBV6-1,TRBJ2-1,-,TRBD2,CASGKGTSGSREQFF,TGTGCCAGCGGAAAGGGGACTAGCGGGAGCCGAGAGCAGTTCTTC
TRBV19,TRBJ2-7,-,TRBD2,CASSHPGLARYEQYF,TGTGCCAGTAGTCACCCGGGACTAGCTCGCTACGAGCAGTACTTC
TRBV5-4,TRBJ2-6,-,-,CASSQAESGANVLTF,TGTGCCAGCAGCCAGGCGGAATCTGGGGCCAACGTCCTGACTTTC
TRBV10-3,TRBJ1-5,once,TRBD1,CAVSSPTGASGNQPQHF,TGTGCCGTATCGTCCCCAACAGGGGCCTCTGGCAATCAGCCCCAGCATTTT
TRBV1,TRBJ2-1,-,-,CTSSRKQFF,TGCACCAGCAGTCGCAAGCAGTTCTTC
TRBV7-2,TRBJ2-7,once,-,CASSLISSSYEQYF,TGTGCCAGCAGCTTAATTTCGAGCTCCTACGAGCAGTACTTC
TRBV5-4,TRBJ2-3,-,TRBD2,CASSLEWRREGYTQYF,TGTGCCAGCAGCTTGGAGTGGCGACGGGAGGGCTATACGCAGTATTTT
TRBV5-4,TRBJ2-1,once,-,CASSLRRGYSSYNEQFF,TGTGCCAGCAGCTTGCGTCGAGGCTACAGCTCCTACAATGAGCAGTTCTTC
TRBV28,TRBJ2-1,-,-,CASSSHKGGSSYNEQFF,TGTGCCAGCAGTTCCCATAAAGGGGGGAGCTCCTACAATGAGCAGTTCTTC
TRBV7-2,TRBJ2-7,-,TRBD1,CASTGTVPEQYF,TGTGCCAGCACCGGGACAGTTCCCGAGCAGTACTTC
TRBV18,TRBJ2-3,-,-,CASSPRASTDTQYF,TGTGCCAGCTCACCACGGGCGAGCACAGATACGCAGTATTTT
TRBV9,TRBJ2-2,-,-,CASSVVNRGELFF,TGTGCCAGCAGCGTAGTCAATAGGGGGGAGCTGTTTTTT
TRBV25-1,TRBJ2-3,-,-,CASSESLGSTDTQYF,TGTGCCAGCAGTGAATCATTAGGGAGCACAGATACGCAGTATTTT
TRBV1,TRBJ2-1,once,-,CTSCQFYEQFF,TGCACCAGCTGCCAGTTCTATGAGCAGTTCTTC
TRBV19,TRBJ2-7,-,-,CASSIRVGVSSYEQYF,TGTGCCAGTAGTATAAGGGTTGGAGTTAGCTCCTACGAGCAGTACTTC
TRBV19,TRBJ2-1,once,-,CASSSATEQFF,TGTGCCAGTAGTTCGGCGACGGAGCAGTTCTTC
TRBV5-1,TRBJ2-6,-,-,CASSLGRGANVLTF,TGCGCCAGCAGCTTAGGTCGTGGGGCCAACGTCCTGACTTTC
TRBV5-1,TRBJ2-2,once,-,CASSRDLGNTGELFF,TGCGCCAGCAGCCGGGACTTGGGAAACACCGGGGAGCTGTTTTTT
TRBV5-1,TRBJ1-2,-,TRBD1,CASSFLRQGGYTF,TGCGCCAGCAGCTTCCTTCGACAGGGTGGCTACACCTTC
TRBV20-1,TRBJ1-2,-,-,CSATGDYGYTF,TGCAGTGCTACCGGGGACTATGGCTACACCTTC
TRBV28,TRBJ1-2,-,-,CASSRQSYGYTF,TGTGCCAGCAGTCGACAGAGCTATGGCTACACCTTC
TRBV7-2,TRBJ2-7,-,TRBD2,CASSLAGLGAGYEQYF,TGTGCCAGCAGCTTAGCGGGTTTAGGAGCGGGATACGAGCAGTACTTC
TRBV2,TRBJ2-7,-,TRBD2,CASSPGREWYEQYF,TGTGCCAGCAGCCCGGGGCGGGAGTGGTACGAGCAGTACTTC
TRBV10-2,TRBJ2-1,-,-,CASFDSSSYNEQFF,TGCGCCAGTTTTGACTCGAGCTCCTACAATGAGCAGTTCTTC
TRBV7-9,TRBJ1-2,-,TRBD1,CASSPPGQGVVYGYTF,TGTGCCAGCAGCCCGCCCGGACAGGGAGTCGTCTATGGCTACACCTTC
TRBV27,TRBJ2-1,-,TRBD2,CASSFYGTSGRAQDNEQFF,TGTGCCAGCAGTTTCTACGGGACTAGCGGGAGGGCTCAGGACAATGAGCAGTTCTTC
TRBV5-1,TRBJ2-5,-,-,CASSLRVQETQYF,TGCGCCAGCAGCTTAAGGGTCCAAGAGACCCAGTACTTC